The 9 T cell receptor beta chains below come from one sample, sequenced in a study of neurological immune-mediated disorders. From the 5' RACE reads, TCRdb called clonotypes with MiXCR, one entry per CDR3 protein. Among about 41,000 distinct CDR3 sequences listed, 12% were seen once. The source material was PBMCs. These receptors originate from a female donor in good health.

This clonotype was observed many times. The gene calls are TRBV7-6 and TRBJ2-2; D possibly corresponds to TRBD1 (7 bases). The V gene lost 5 bases and the J gene lost 3 bases, with 19 bases spanning the gap. Germline V CDR1 and CDR2: SGHVS, FNYEAQ. This CDR3 spans 17 amino acids. The CDR3: CASSRAGGQTYTGELFF. CDR3 nucleotide sequence: TGTGCCAGCAGCAGAGCCGGGGGACAGACGTACACCGGGGAGCTGTTTTTT.

This clonotype was detected only a few times. The V call is TRBV10-3, the J call TRBJ1-5, with D unclear. V was cut by 5 bases and J by 4 bases, with 9 bases left in between. The CDR3 totals 13 residues. Germline-derived CDR1 and CDR2 are ENHRY and SYGVKD. CDR3 protein: CAISPDGNQPQHF. The CDR3 DNA reads as TGTGCCATCAGTCCGGACGGGAATCAGCCCCAGCATTTT.

The chain carries TRBV19 and TRBJ1-2, with 10 bases matching TRBD1. The CDR3 totals 15 residues. V shed 8 bases, J shed 2 bases, and the junction held 8 bases outside the gene matches. CDR1 is LNHDA and CDR2 is SQIVND in the germline V gene (reference sequence). The CDR3 sequence: CASLRRTGGNYGYTF. CDR3 in DNA: TGTGCCAGTTTACGCCGGACAGGGGGAAACTATGGCTACACCTTC.

This clonotype has a count of ten or more. The chain links TRBV6-5 to TRBJ1-1; D uncertain. The CDR3 loop spans 16 amino acids. V lost 0 bases and J 3 bases, leaving 14 bases between the germline ends. CDR1 MNHEY and CDR2 SVGAGI come from the germline V gene. This chain's CDR3 is CASSYSRGKLDTEAFF. The CDR3 nucleotides are TGTGCCAGCAGTTACTCGAGAGGGAAGCTGGACACTGAAGCTTTCTTT.

This clonotype was counted ten times or more. The rearrangement links TRBV20-1 to TRBJ2-7; D is perhaps TRBD1 (5 bases). Per the germline V gene, CDR1 is DFQATT and CDR2 is SNEGSKA (reference sequence). This CDR3 contains 14 residues. Trimming pared 5 bases from V and 3 bases from J, leaving 17 bases between. CDR3 in amino acids: CSAQGQGAFYEQYF. CDR3 nucleotides: TGCAGTGCTCAGGGCCAGGGTGCGTTCTACGAGCAGTACTTC.

This clonotype has a count of ten or more. J is TRBJ2-7 and V is TRBV2, with 10 positions matching TRBD2. The germline gives CDR1 SNHLY, CDR2 FYNNEI. The CDR3 is 16 residues long. J lost 0 bases, V lost 2 bases, and 4 bases had no gene match. The DNA for the CDR3 is TGTGCCAGCAGTGAAAACCCTAGCGGGAGCTCCTACGAGCAGTACTTC. It encodes CASSENPSGSSYEQYF.

This clonotype came up many times. The V gene is TRBV5-6, the J gene TRBJ2-1; D is perhaps TRBD1 (8 bases). Trimming took off 3 bases at V and 3 bases at J, with 16 bases between the two ends. The V gene's germline CDR1 is SGHDT and CDR2 YYEEEE. The CDR3 is 16 amino acids. The CDR3 protein is CASSSMGGTGYNEQFF. The CDR3 DNA follows: TGTGCCAGCAGCTCTATGGGGGGGACAGGCTACAATGAGCAGTTCTTC.

This clonotype was observed at least ten times. The rearrangement links TRBV3-1 to TRBJ2-1, with 7 bases that match TRBD2. V was clipped by 4 bases and J by 7 bases; unmatched bases: 10. The CDR3 extends over 15 amino acids. Germline values: CDR1 LGHDT, CDR2 YNNKEL (reference sequence). DNA of the CDR3: TGTGCCAGCAGCCGTCTAGCGGTCATAGGGAATGAGCAGTTCTTC. Translation gives CASSRLAVIGNEQFF.

The chain employs TRBV5-1 and TRBJ2-2; D gene ambiguous. The V gene's germline CDR1 is SGHRS and CDR2 YFSETQ. V was trimmed by 1 base and J by 5 bases, leaving 3 bases between them. This CDR3 has 12 amino acids. Written as DNA, the CDR3 is TGCGCCAGCAGCTTGACGACCGGGGAGCTGTTTTTT. Residues: CASSLTTGELFF.